This T cell receptor (beta chain) was recovered during a study of blood T cell repertoires in COVID-19 (TCRdb year 2020). General notes on the study: The collaborator samples originated in the United States, Italy and Spain and spanned the acute and convalescent phases of COVID-19. Samples came from the ongoing ImmuneRACE study (first 160 participants) plus 1,254 subjects from 6 global collaborators. Where available, HLA class I and class II types were obtained from metadata supplied by the sample provider rather than from assay-based typing. A de-identified subject ID, COVID-19 status, age in years and sex were almost always included in the sample metadata. The dataset comprised deeply sampled blood TCRbeta repertoires from subjects exposed to, actively infected with, or recovered from COVID-19. The repertoires were released in a freely available public database intended as a resource for research on the immune response to SARS-CoV-2. The material from the prospective study consisted of cDNA or gDNA derived from T cells, B-cell-depleted T cells, or PBMCs. Overall study results and their limits: The amount of clinical and demographic metadata varied by source and participant and was provided uncurated.

Another Seattle source contributed samples from volunteer blood donors who had recovered from COVID-19. Collaborating institutions collected whole blood in K2EDTA tubes following their own protocols. For TCRbeta analysis, collaborators shipped samples as frozen whole blood, isolated PBMCs, or DNA extracted from either of those sample types. TCRbeta CDR3 regions were amplified from genomic DNA using the immunoSEQ Assay, a bias-controlled multiplex PCR. Turning to the authors' computational methods: The number of nucleated cells in each sample was estimated by amplification of reference gene primers within the assay. Sequence reads were collapsed and filtered to measure the absolute abundance of every unique TCRbeta CDR3 rearrangement. Productive Simpson clonality was computed per sample as the square root of Simpson's diversity index over productive rearrangements. Entries here come from immuneACCESS through TCRdb and include only in-frame sequences with V and J called. Some clones fail to appear in such tables; in the studies checked, an unresolved V gene covers under half of the shortfall, and the cause of the remainder is unknown. Clone size and V and J calls were adopted from that table, with D and trimming inferred from the DNA. In this sample the table shows nearly 350,000 clones, 91% of which occur a single time. The ten largest clones represent roughly 3% of the sample.

On this clone: It lacks a known antigen. Base quality data are lacking; no much larger clone is found one base away.

V loses 0 bases at its end and J loses 7 bases; junction bases beyond the gene matches: 8. From the cysteine up to the phenylalanine, the CDR3 has a length of 15 residues. Just CDR3 DNA is preserved here, 45 bases in frame from base 1. The germline V gene supplies CDR1 SQVTM and CDR2 ANQGSEA. The chain was built from TRBV29-1 and TRBJ1-4; 7 middle bases align to TRBD1. This clonotype originated in a woman aged 18-29 years who had recovered from COVID-19. The sample taken for sequencing was peripheral blood. CDR3 sequence: CSVEDPIQGGEKLFF. DNA sequence: TGCAGCGTTGAAGATCCGATCCAGGGGGGTGAAAAACTGTTTTTT.